The 10 T cell receptor beta chains reported below all come from one sample, sequenced in a study of shared clonotypes between healthy human individuals. TCRdb keeps only in-frame clones here, not all; method: immunoSEQ multiplex PCR. Of about 1 million clones listed, about 80% were seen once; the top ten hold approximately 1.3%. Sequenced: memory CD4+ T cells sorted from blood. The subset: CD45RA-negative fraction. The receptors here all came from a man between 18 and 35 years old in good health.

Many counts were recorded for this clone. V is TRBV19 and J is TRBJ2-1; D is perhaps TRBD1 (6 bases). The CDR3 covers 15 residues. CDR1 is LNHDA and CDR2 is SQIVND in the germline V gene (reference sequence). V lost 5 bases, J lost 7 bases, and 18 bases lay in between. CDR3 nucleotides: TGTGCCAGTAGTCCCGCTCGGGTCAGGGGTAATGAGCAGTTCTTC. It encodes CASSPARVRGNEQFF.

V usage is TRBV10-3 and J usage is TRBJ2-2; 7 bases match TRBD1. This CDR3 has 14 amino acids. The germline CDR1 and CDR2 sequences are ENHRY and SYGVKD. Trimming removed 5 bases from V and 4 bases from J; junction bases left unmatched: 4. CDR3 sequence (DNA): TGTGCCATCAGTTTTAACAGGGGCACCGGGGAGCTGTTTTTT. Translation: CAISFNRGTGELFF.

The chain uses TRBV7-4 and TRBJ1-3; D gene uncertain. Trimming took off 8 bases at V and 1 base at J, with 36 bases between the two ends. The CDR3 has 22 amino acids. In germline, CDR1 is SGHVT, CDR2 SQSDAQ. CDR3 DNA: TGTGCCAGCGGCCGGCACAAAACGACGCAGCTTATCACGGGAGTGTCTGGAAACACCATATATTTT. Translating gives CASGRHKTTQLITGVSGNTIYF.

The CDR3 region is CASSQPSFAEASTDTQYF. CDR3 DNA sequence: TGTGCCAGCAGCCAACCCTCCTTTGCGGAGGCGAGCACAGATACGCAGTATTTT. V usage is TRBV25-1 and J usage is TRBJ2-3; tentatively, D is TRBD2 (5 bases). The CDR3 extends over 18 amino acids. Trimming removed 6 bases from V and 0 bases from J, with 22 bases in between. Germline-derived CDR1 and CDR2 are MGHDK and SYGVNS.

This clone was observed a handful of times. The genes are TRBV5-1 and TRBJ1-4; 7 nucleotides align to TRBD1. This CDR3 contains 16 residues. Germline lookup yields CDR1 SGHRS and CDR2 YFSETQ. V shed 4 bases, J shed 3 bases, and the junction held 9 bases outside the gene matches. CDR3 sequence reads: CASSVITGAPNEKLFF. The CDR3 DNA is TGCGCCAGCAGCGTAATAACAGGGGCCCCTAATGAAAAACTGTTTTTT.

This clone came up once. This sequence joins TRBV6-5 and TRBJ2-5; D gene unclear. The CDR3 is 11 amino acids. V gave up 4 bases and J gave up 5 bases, with 5 bases separating them. Germline V lookup: CDR1 MNHEY, CDR2 SVGAGI. The CDR3 DNA reads TGTGCCAGCAGTTCATACGAGACCCAGTACTTC. The encoded protein is CASSSYETQYF.

This clone showed up just once. This sequence may be a read error, since a much larger clone differs from it by one base. The chain carries TRBV5-4 and TRBJ1-1, with TRBD1 as a possible D gene (5 bases). Per the germline V gene, CDR1 is SGHNT and CDR2 is YYREEE (reference sequence). V was trimmed by 2 bases and J by 1 base, leaving 6 bases between them. This CDR3 region has 13 residues. The CDR3 DNA reads as TGTGCCAGCAGCTTACAGGAGAACACTGAAGCTTTCTTT. Its protein is CASSLQENTEAFF.

This clone was seen ten or more times. The chain has TRBV19 and TRBJ2-1, with unresolved D. Trimming removed 10 bases at V and 5 bases at J, with 18 bases between. Germline V CDR1 and CDR2: LNHDA, SQIVND (reference sequence). CDR3 length: 14 residues. CDR3 in amino acids: CATSGPKNDNEQFF. The CDR3 region has the DNA TGTGCCACCAGTGGCCCCAAGAACGACAATGAGCAGTTCTTC.

The chain links TRBV5-1 to TRBJ1-2; 7 bases are shared with TRBD1. Trimming cost V 2 bases and J 8 bases; bases outside gene matches: 6. Germline V gene sequence: CDR1 SGHRS, CDR2 YFSETQ. The CDR3 runs to 13 residues. The CDR3 sequence: CASSFGGGWGYTF. In DNA, the CDR3 is TGCGCCAGCAGCTTTGGAGGGGGCTGGGGCTACACCTTC.

This clone occurred many times. Other nucleotide sequences in the sample specify the same CDR3. The rearrangement joins TRBV11-2 to TRBJ2-7; TRBD2 aligns across 7 bases. V was clipped by 1 base and J by 1 base; unmatched bases: 4. The CDR3 sequence is 15 residues long. In germline, CDR1 is SGHAT, CDR2 FQNNGV. CDR3 DNA sequence: TGTGCCAGCAGCTTAGTGGCGGGAGAATCCTACGAGCAGTACTTC. Amino acid sequence: CASSLVAGESYEQYF.